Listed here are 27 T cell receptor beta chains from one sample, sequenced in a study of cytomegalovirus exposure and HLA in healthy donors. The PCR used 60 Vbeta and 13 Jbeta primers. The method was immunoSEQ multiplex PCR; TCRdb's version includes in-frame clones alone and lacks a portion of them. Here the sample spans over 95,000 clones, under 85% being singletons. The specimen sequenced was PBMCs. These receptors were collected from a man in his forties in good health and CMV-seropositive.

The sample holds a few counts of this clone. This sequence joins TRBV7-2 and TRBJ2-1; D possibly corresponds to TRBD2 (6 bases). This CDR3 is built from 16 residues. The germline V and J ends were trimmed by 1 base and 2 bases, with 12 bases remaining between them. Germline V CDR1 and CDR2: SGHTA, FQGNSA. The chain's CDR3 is CASSLVSGATYNEQFF. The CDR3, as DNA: TGTGCCAGCAGCTTAGTTTCGGGAGCTACCTACAATGAGCAGTTCTTC.

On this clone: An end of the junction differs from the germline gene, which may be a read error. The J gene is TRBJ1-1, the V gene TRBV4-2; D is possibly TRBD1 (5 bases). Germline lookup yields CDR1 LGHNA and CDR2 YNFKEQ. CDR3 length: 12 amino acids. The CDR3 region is CASSPTGVEASF. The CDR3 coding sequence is TGTGCCAGCAGCCCGACGGGGGTTGAAGCTTCCTTT.

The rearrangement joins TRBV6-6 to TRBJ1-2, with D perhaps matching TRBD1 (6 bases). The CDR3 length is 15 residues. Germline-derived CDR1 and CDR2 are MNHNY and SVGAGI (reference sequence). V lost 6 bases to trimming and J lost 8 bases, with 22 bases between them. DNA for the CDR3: TGTGCCAGCAGGTTTACGGGCCAGGGGTTCGACGGCTACACCTTC. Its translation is CASRFTGQGFDGYTF.

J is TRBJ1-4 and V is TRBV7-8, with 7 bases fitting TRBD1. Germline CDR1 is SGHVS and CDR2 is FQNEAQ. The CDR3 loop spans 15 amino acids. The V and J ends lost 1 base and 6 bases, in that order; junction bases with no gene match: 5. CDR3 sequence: CASSLEQGFYEKLFF. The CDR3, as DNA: TGTGCCAGCAGCTTAGAACAGGGGTTTTATGAAAAACTGTTTTTT. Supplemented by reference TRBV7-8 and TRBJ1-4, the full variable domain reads GAGVSQSPRYKVAKRGQDVALRCDPISGHVSLFWYQQALGQGPEFLTYFQNEAQLDKSGLPSDRFFAERPEGSVSTLKIQRTQQEDSAVYLCASSLEQGFYEKLFFGSGTQLSVL.

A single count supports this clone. The CDR3 nucleotides are TGTGCCAGCAGCTCGTCCAAGGACAGGCATTTT. Amino acid sequence: CASSSSKDRHF. This chain links TRBV5-8 with TRBJ1-5; TRBD1 might be the D (6 bases). The CDR3 loop spans 11 amino acids. Germline-derived CDR1 and CDR2 are SGHTS and YDEGEE. Trimming shortened V by 3 bases and J by 15 bases, and 13 bases separated the two germline ends.

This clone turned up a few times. Here the CDR3 DNA reads TGTGCCGGTGGACTAGCGGGGGGGCTTGGAGATACGCAGTATTTT. Residues: CAGGLAGGLGDTQYF. This rearrangement joins TRBV2 to TRBJ2-3; TRBD2 agrees at 15 bases. The CDR3 sequence is 15 residues long. Germline loops: CDR1 SNHLY, CDR2 FYNNEI. With V trimmed by 11 bases and J by 5 bases, 8 bases remained unmatched.

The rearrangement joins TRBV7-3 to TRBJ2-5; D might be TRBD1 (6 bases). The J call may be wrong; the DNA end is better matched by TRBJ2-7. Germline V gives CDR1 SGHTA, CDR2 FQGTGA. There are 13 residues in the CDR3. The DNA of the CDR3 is TGTGCCAGCAGCGTGGACAGTCGTGGCGAGCAGTACTTC. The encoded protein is CASSVDSRGEQYF.

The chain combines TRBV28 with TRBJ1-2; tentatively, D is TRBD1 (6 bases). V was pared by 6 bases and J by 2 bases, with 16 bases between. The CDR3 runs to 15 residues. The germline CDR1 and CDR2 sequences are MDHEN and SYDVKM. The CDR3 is CASRLDQTGNYGYTF. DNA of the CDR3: TGTGCCAGCAGATTAGATCAAACAGGGAACTATGGCTACACCTTC.

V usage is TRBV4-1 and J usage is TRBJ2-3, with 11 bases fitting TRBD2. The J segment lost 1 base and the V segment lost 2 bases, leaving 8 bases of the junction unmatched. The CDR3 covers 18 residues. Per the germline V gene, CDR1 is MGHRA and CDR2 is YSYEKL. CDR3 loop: CASSQTGLAGGRTDTQYF. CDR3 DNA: TGCGCCAGCAGCCAAACCGGCCTAGCGGGGGGCCGCACAGATACGCAGTATTTT.

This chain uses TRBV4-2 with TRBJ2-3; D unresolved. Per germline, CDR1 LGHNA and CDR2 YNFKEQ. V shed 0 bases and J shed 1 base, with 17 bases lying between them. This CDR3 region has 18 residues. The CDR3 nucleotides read TGTGCCAGCAGCCAAGATTCGCGGTCAGCGTCCCGCACAGATACGCAGTATTTT. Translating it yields CASSQDSRSASRTDTQYF.

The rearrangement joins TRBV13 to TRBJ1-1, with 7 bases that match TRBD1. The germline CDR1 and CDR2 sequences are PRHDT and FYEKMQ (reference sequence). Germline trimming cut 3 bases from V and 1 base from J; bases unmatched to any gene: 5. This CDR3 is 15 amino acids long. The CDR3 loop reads CASSFPGQRNTEAFF. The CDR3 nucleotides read TGTGCCAGCAGCTTCCCGGGACAGAGGAACACTGAAGCTTTCTTT.

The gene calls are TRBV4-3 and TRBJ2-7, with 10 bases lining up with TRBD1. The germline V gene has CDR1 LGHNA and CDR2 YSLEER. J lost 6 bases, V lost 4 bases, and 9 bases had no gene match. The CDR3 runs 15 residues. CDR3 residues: CASSRGTGAGSEQYF. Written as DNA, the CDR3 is TGCGCCAGCAGCCGCGGGACAGGGGCAGGTAGCGAGCAGTACTTC.

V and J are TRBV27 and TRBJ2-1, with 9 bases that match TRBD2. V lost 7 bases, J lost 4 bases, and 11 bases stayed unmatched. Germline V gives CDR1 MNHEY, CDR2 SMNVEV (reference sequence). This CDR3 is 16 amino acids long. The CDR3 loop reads CASIPNSGGQYNEQFF. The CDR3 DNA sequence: TGTGCCAGCATCCCGAATAGCGGGGGACAATACAATGAGCAGTTCTTC.

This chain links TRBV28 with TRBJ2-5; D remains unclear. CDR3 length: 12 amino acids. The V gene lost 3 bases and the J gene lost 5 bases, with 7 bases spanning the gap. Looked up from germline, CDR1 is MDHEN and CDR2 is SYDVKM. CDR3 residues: CASSFFPETQYF. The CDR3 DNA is TGTGCCAGCAGTTTCTTCCCCGAGACCCAGTACTTC.

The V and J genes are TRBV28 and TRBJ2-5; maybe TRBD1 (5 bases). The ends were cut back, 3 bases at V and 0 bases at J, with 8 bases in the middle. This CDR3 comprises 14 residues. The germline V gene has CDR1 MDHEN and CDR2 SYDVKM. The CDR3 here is CASSFDRNQETQYF. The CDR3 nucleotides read TGTGCCAGCAGTTTTGACAGAAACCAAGAGACCCAGTACTTC.

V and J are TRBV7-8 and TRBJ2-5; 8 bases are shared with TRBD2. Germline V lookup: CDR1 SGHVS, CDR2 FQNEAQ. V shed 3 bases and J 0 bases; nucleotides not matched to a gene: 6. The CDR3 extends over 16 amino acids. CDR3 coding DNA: TGTGCCAGCAGCTTTAAGCGGGGGTTACACCAAGAGACCCAGTACTTC. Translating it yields CASSFKRGLHQETQYF.

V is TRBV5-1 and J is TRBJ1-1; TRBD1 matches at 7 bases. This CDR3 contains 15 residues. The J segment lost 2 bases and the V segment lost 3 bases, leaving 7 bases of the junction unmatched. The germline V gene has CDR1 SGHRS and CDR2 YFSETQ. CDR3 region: CASSSNRQGNTEAFF. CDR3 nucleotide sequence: TGCGCCAGCAGCTCGAATCGACAGGGTAACACTGAAGCTTTCTTT.

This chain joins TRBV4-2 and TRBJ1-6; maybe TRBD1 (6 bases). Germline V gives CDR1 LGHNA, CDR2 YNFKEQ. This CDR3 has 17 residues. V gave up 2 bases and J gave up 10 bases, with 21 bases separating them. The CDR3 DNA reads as TGTGCCAGCAGCCAACCCCGGGACAATCTGTACTTGTCACCCCTCCACTTT. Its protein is CASSQPRDNLYLSPLHF.

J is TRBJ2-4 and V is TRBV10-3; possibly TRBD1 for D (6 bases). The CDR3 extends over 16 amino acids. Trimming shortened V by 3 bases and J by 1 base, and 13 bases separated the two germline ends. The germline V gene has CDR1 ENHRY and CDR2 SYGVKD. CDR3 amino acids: CAISDGPQGAKNIQYF. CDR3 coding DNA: TGTGCCATCAGTGATGGCCCCCAGGGGGCCAAAAACATTCAGTACTTC.

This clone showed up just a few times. CDR3 sequence: CASSWTGGGEQFF. The CDR3 coding sequence is TGTGCCAGCAGTTGGACAGGGGGAGGCGAGCAGTTCTTC. V and J are TRBV27 and TRBJ2-1; 10 bases map to TRBD1. CDR3 length: 13 residues. Per the germline V gene, CDR1 is MNHEY and CDR2 is SMNVEV (reference sequence). Unmatched junction bases numbered 4, after V lost 4 bases and J lost 10 bases.

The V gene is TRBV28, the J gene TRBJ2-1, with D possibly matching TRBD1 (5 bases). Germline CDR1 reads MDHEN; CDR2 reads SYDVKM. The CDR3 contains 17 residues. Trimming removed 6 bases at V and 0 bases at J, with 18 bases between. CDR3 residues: CASSPSGWRSSYNEQFF. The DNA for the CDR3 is TGTGCCAGCAGCCCTTCAGGGTGGCGGTCCTCCTACAATGAGCAGTTCTTC.

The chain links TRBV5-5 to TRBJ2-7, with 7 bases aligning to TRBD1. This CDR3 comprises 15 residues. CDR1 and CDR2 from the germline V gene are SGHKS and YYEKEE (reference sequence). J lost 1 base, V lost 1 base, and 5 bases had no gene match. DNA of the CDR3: TGTGCCAGCAGCTTGCAGGGGGTTGGGTCCTACGAGCAGTACTTC. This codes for CASSLQGVGSYEQYF.

CDR3 bases: TGTGCCAGCAGTACCAGGACAAGGCTCAGGGCCGGGGAGCTGTTTTTT. It codes for CASSTRTRLRAGELFF. V gene TRBV27 combines with J gene TRBJ2-2; a possible D gene is TRBD1 (5 bases). Germline CDR1 and CDR2: MNHEY and SMNVEV (reference sequence). The CDR3 has 16 amino acids. V was clipped by 5 bases and J by 6 bases, with 19 bases between them.

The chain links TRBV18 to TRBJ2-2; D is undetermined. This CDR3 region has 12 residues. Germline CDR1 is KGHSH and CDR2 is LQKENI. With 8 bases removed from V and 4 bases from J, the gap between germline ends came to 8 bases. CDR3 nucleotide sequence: TGTGCCAGCACTCGATCCACCGGGGAGCTGTTTTTT. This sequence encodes CASTRSTGELFF.

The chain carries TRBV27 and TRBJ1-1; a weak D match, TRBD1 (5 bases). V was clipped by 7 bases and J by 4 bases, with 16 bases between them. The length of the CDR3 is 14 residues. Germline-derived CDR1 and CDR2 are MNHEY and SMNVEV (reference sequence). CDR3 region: CASMRGERVTEAFF. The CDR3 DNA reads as TGTGCCAGCATGCGGGGGGAAAGAGTCACTGAAGCTTTCTTT.

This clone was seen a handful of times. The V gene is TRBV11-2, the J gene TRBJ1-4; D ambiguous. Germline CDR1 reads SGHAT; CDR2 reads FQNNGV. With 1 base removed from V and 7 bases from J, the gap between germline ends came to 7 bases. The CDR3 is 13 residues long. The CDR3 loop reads CASSLGGSEKLFF. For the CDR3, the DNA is TGTGCCAGCAGCTTAGGAGGCAGTGAAAAACTGTTTTTT. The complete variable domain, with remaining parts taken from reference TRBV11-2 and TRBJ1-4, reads EAGVAQSPRYKIIEKRQSVAFWCNPISGHATLYWYQQILGQGPKLLIQFQNNGVVDDSQLPKDRFSAERLKGVDSTLKIQPAKLEDSAVYLCASSLGGSEKLFFGSGTQLSVL.

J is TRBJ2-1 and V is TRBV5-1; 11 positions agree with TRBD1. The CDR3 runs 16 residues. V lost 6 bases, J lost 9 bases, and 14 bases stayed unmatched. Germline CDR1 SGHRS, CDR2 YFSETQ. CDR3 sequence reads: CASITFPGQGEGEQFF. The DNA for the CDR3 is TGCGCCAGCATCACGTTCCCGGGACAGGGGGAAGGTGAGCAGTTCTTC.